This T cell receptor beta chain was obtained from a study of patients and donors after allogeneic stem cell transplantation. TCRdb processed the RT-PCR reads anew with MiXCR; each CDR3 protein has one entry. The data contain around 200,000 distinct CDR3 sequences, around two fifths of them singletons. CDR3 size: 19 residues. Germline loops: CDR1 LGHNA, CDR2 YSLEER. J was trimmed by 2 bases and V by 4 bases; bases with no gene match: 9. The V and J genes are TRBV4-3 and TRBJ2-3; 16 bases align to TRBD2. This TCR was sampled from a human donor who was either an allogeneic HSCT recipient or a stem cell or donor lymphocyte infusion donor (not recorded which). It is not recorded whose cells these are; they may come from a transplant donor. The specimen was blood, either unsorted or a sorted T cell fraction (not recorded which). CDR3 bases: TGCGCCAGCAGCCGCACCGGGACTAGCGGGGGGGGATTCACAGATACGCAGTATTTT. Encoded protein: CASSRTGTSGGGFTDTQYF.